The present T cell receptor (beta chain) was sequenced within a study of CD8 T cells in Susac syndrome. The RNA input was about 0.5 to 1 ug, and it was reverse transcribed with random hexamers. Coverage of TCR beta CDR3 amplification by immunoSEQ multiplex PCR extended to 54 Vbeta and 13 Jbeta. Using its own MiXCR run on the immunoSEQ multiplex PCR reads, TCRdb lists one record per CDR3 protein. The sample yields about 400,000 distinct CDR3 sequences, more than 80% seen once. This CDR3 region has 15 residues. The germline V gene has CDR1 MGHRA and CDR2 YSYEKL. The V end was cut by 1 base, the J end by 4 bases, with 13 bases between. Concerning this clonotype: What it recognizes is unknown.

The study, taken as a whole, reports: As the study acknowledged, the number of individuals in its TCR sequencing and HLA analysis was relatively small.

Those who served as multiple sclerosis controls were treatment-naive patients with stable or active relapsing-remitting disease. The CD8+ and CD4+ T cells were negatively isolated, with the TEMRA cells enriched by FACS. The source is a human donor with multiple sclerosis. The specimen was CD8+ T cells from PBMCs. V gene TRBV4-1 combines with J gene TRBJ1-2, with unresolved D. CDR3 coding DNA: TGCGCCAGCAGCCAAGTAGGAACAGCGAGCTATGGCTACACCTTC. It is translated as CASSQVGTASYGYTF.